The T cell receptor beta chain under discussion was sequenced for a study of PD-1 blockade in classical Hodgkin lymphoma. Study background: Patients were administered nivolumab (3 mg/kg intravenously) every 2 weeks.

Deletions cut 6 bases from V and 2 bases from J, with 19 bases between. Germline lookup yields CDR1 MNHEY and CDR2 SMNVEV (reference sequence). This CDR3 is 16 amino acids long. The data were produced by immunoSEQ multiplex PCR, yet TCRdb's version contains in-frame clones alone and is incomplete. The top ten hold about a sixth of the sample, which has under 40,000 clones, 65% to 85% seen once. A word on this clone: As yet, its antigen is unknown.

Study-level findings and limits: Patients who began taking nivolumab under 1 year after ASCT were left out.

The time point was: cycle 4 day 1 (C4D1), after around six weeks of nivolumab. Every patient experienced relapse after autologous stem cell transplantation, and brentuximab vedotin exposure varied. Material: peripheral blood mononuclear cells (PBMCs), obtained before the fourth cycle of nivolumab. The sequence was obtained from a human donor with classical Hodgkin lymphoma. The rearrangement joins TRBV27 to TRBJ1-1, with a weak D call TRBD1 (5 bases). DNA of the CDR3: TGTGCCAGCAGACCCTTGGGGGAGGAGTTTAACACTGAAGCTTTCTTT. This encodes CASRPLGEEFNTEAFF.